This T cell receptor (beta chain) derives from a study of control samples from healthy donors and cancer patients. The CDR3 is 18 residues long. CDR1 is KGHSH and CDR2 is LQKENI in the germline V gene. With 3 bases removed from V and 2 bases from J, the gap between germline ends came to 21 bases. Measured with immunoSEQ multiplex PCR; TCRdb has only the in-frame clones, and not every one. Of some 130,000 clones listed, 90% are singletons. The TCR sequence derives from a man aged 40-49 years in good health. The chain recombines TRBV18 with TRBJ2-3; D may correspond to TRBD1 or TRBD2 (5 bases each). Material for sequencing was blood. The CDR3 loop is CASSPVFSLGVTTDTQYF. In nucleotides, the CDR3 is TGTGCCAGCTCACCGGTTTTTTCGCTGGGGGTTACCACAGATACGCAGTATTTT.